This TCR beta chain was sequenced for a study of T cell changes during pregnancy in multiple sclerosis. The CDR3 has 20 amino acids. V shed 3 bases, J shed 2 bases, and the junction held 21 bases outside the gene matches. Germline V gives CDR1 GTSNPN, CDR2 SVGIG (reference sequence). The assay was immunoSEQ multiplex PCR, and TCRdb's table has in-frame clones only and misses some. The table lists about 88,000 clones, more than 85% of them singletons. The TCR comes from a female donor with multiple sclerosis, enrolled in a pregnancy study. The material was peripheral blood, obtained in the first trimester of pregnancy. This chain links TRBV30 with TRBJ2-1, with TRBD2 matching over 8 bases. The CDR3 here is CAWSSIMVAGRNRAYNEQFF. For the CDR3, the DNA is TGTGCCTGGAGCTCGATAATGGTAGCGGGGCGAAACCGAGCCTACAATGAGCAGTTCTTC.